This record covers a single TCR beta chain. This sample is drawn from a study of blood T cell repertoires in COVID-19. The overall study: Sites in the United States, Italy and Spain provided acute and convalescent COVID-19 samples.

Some clones are missing from TCRdb's copy, which holds only in-frame ones; the method was immunoSEQ multiplex PCR. Of about 70,000 clones in the sample, approximately 80% were seen once. CDR3 length equals 19 residues. V trimming: 5 bases; J trimming: 5 bases; junction bases outside the gene matches: 16. Germline values: CDR1 SEHNR, CDR2 FQNEAQ (reference sequence). The TCR comes from an older woman with acute or convalescent COVID-19. Material: peripheral blood. The V call is TRBV7-9, the J call TRBJ2-2; 11 bases fit TRBD2. This CDR3 reads CASSPPWASGRRGTGELFF. The CDR3 nucleotides read TGTGCCAGCAGCCCACCGTGGGCTAGCGGGAGGCGTGGAACCGGGGAGCTGTTTTTT. Complete variable domain (other parts from reference TRBV7-9 and TRBJ2-2): DTGVSQNPRHKITKRGQNVTFRCDPISEHNRLYWYRQTLGQGPEFLTYFQNEAQLEKSRLLSDRFSAERPKGSFSTLEIQRTEQGDSAMYLCASSPPWASGRRGTGELFFGEGSRLTVL.